This T cell receptor beta chain was documented in a study of immune evolution from preneoplasia to lung adenocarcinoma. Turning to the study itself: HLA loss of heterozygosity: around 6.5% AIS, about 15% MIA, about 35% ADC, none AAH.

Libraries were prepared by immunoSEQ multiplex PCR; TCRdb keeps only in-frame clonotypes and omits some of them. The sample yields about 4,300 clones, under 80% seen once. The study, taken as a whole, reports: Clonality was highest in normal lung, lower in later-stage lesions apparently. From normal lung to invasive adenocarcinoma, top clone frequencies appeared to decrease.

Nucleic acids came from premalignant or tumor cells enriched by macro-dissection. The J segment lost 0 bases and the V segment lost 1 base, leaving 4 bases of the junction unmatched. CDR1 is KGHSH and CDR2 is LQKENI in the germline V gene. This CDR3 is 16 amino acids long. Remarks on this clone: Its cognate antigen is unknown.

The V call is TRBV18, the J call TRBJ2-3; 7 bases map to TRBD1. The source is a person between 60 and 79 years old with lung adenocarcinoma. The specimen was FFPE lung adenocarcinoma in situ tissue. The CDR3 is CASSPQGAVSTDTQYF. In nucleotides, the CDR3 is TGTGCCAGCTCACCACAGGGGGCGGTCAGCACAGATACGCAGTATTTT. The full variable domain, in which reference TRBV18 and TRBJ2-3 provide the parts outside the CDR3, is NAGVMQNPRHLVRRRGQEARLRCSPMKGHSHVYWYRQLPEEGLKFMVYLQKENIIDESGMPKERFSAEFPKEGPSILRIQQVVRGDSAAYFCASSPQGAVSTDTQYFGPGTRLTVL.